This TCR beta chain derives from a study of blood T cell repertoires in COVID-19. At the level of the study: There were acute and convalescent COVID-19 samples, and they came from the United States, Italy and Spain.

In the source study's methods: Using reference gene primer amplification, nucleated cell counts were estimated. Generated by immunoSEQ multiplex PCR, the TCRdb table keeps only in-frame clones and is missing some. V, J and clone size are those of that table, while D and trimming were read from the DNA. The sample has 250,000 or so clones, 84% seen once. The germline gives CDR1 MNHEY, CDR2 SVGEGT. CDR3 length: 16 residues. V shed 6 bases and J 2 bases; nucleotides not matched to a gene: 9. The chain combines TRBV6-2 or TRBV6-3 with TRBJ2-7; TRBD1 matches at 11 bases. Sequencing was done on a sample of PBMCs or T cells enriched from blood (not recorded which). This receptor was obtained from a man aged 60 to 69 who had recovered from COVID-19. CDR3 DNA sequence: TGTGCCAGCAGCCAAACCCGGACAGGGGGCCCCTACGAGCAGTACTTC. It is translated as CASSQTRTGGPYEQYF.